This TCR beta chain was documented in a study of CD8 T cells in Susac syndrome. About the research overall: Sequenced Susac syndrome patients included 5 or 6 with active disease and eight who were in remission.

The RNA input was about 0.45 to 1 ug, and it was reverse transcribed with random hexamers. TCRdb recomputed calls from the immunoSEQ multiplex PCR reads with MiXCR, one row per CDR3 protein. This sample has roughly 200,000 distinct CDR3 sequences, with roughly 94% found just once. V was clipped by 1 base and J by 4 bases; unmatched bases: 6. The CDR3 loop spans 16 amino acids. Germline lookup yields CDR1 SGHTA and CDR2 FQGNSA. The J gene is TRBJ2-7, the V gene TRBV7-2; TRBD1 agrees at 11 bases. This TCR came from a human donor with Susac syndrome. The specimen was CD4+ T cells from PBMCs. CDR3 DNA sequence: TGTGCCAGCAGCTTAGTGGGGACAGGGGGTGGGTACGAGCAGTACTTC. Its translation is CASSLVGTGGGYEQYF.